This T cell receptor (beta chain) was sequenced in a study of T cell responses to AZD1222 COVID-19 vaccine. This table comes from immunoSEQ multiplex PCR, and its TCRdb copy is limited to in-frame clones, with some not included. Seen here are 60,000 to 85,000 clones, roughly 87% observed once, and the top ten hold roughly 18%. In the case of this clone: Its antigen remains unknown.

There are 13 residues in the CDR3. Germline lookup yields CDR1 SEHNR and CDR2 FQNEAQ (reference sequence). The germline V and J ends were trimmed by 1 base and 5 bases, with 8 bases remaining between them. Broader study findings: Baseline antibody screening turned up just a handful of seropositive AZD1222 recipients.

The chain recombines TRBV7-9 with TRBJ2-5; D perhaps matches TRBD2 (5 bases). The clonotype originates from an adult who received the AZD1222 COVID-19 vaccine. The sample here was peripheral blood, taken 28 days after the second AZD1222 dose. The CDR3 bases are TGTGCCAGCAGCTTAGTCGGGGTGGAGACCCAGTACTTC. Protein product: CASSLVGVETQYF.